Sequencing of this T cell receptor beta chain was carried out in a study of T cells after yellow fever vaccination. Trimming removed 3 bases at V and 15 bases at J, with 20 bases between. This CDR3 has 14 residues. Germline V gives CDR1 SGHAT, CDR2 FQNNGV. One entry per CDR3 protein results from TCRdb running MiXCR on the 5' RACE reads. The sample holds hundreds of thousands of distinct CDR3 sequences, 8.5% to 10% seen once. About this clonotype: Its target is not known.

Notes on the study in general: The secondary response was weaker but peaked faster, day 5 versus 15.

The receptor was isolated from a man younger than 35 who received the YFV17D yellow fever vaccine. This sequence joins TRBV11-2 and TRBJ2-2; D unresolved. The source was PBMCs, collected on the day of the first yellow fever vaccination. The CDR3 region has the DNA TGTGCCAGCAGCTTTTCTAATTTTCCACAGAAGGTGTTTTTT. The encoded protein is CASSFSNFPQKVFF.